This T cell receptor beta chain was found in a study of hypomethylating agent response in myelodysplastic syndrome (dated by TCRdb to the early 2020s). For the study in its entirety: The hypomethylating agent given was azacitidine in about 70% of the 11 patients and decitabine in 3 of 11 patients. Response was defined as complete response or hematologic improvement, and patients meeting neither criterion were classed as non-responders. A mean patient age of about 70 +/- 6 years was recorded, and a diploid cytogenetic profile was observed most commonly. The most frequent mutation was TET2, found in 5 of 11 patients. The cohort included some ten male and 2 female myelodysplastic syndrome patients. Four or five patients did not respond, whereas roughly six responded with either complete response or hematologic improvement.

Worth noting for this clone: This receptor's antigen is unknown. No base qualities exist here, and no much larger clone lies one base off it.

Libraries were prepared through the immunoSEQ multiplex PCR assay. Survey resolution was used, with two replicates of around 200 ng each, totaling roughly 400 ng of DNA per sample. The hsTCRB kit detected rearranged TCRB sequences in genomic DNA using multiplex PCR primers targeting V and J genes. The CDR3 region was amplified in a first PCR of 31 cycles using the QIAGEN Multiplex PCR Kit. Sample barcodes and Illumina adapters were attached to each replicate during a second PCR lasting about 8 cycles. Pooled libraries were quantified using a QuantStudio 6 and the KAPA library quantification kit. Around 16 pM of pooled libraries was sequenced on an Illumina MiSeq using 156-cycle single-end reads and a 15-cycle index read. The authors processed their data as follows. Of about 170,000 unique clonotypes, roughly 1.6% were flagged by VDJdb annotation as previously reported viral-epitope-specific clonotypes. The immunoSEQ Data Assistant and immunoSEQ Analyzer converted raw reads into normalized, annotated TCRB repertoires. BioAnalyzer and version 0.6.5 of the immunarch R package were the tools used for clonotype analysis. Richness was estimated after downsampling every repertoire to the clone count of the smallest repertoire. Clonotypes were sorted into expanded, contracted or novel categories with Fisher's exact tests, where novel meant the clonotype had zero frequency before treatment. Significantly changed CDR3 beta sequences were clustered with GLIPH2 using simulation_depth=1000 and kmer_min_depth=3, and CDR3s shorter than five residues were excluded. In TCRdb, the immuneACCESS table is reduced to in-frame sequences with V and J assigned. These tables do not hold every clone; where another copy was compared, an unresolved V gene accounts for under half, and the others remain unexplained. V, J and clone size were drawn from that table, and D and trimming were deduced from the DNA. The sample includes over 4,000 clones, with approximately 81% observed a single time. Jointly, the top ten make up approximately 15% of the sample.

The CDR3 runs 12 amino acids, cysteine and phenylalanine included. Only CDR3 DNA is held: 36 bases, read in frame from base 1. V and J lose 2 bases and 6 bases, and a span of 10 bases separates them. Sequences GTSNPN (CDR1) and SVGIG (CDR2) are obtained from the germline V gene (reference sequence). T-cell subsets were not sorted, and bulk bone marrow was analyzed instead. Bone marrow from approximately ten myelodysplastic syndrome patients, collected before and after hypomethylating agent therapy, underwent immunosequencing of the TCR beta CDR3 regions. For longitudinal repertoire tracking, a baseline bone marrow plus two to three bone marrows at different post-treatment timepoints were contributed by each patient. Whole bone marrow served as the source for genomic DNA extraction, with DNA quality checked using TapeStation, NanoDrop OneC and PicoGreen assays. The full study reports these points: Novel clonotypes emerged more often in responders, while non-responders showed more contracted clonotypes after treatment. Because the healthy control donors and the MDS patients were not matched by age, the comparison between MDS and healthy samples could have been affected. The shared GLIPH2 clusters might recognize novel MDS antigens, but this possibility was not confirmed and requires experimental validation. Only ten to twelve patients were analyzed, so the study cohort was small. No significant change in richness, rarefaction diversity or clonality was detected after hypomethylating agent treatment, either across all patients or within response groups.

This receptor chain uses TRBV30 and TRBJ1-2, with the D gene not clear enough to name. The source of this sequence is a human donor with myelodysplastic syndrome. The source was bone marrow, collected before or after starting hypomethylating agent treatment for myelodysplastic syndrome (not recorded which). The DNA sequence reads TGTGCCTGGAGTTTCGACTTCAATGGCTACACCTTC. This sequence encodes CAWSFDFNGYTF.